This TCR beta chain was obtained from a study of blood T cell repertoires in COVID-19. Original analysis: From reference gene primer amplification, estimates of nucleated cell counts were derived. Produced via immunoSEQ multiplex PCR; TCRdb's table is partial and in-frame only. From that table come the V and J calls and clone size; the DNA was used to work out D and trimming. The table includes about 150,000 clones, about 89% detected once. CDR3 size: 13 residues. V was clipped by 4 bases and J by 5 bases, with 11 bases between them. Germline V gene data show CDR1 as LGHDT and CDR2 as YNNKEL (reference sequence).

The chain joins TRBV3-1 (or the pseudogene TRBV3-2) to TRBJ1-1; D call uncertain. The clonotype was recovered from a man in his fifties or sixties with acute or convalescent COVID-19. Sequenced sample: peripheral blood. Here the CDR3 reads CASSPIEETEAFF. The DNA for the CDR3 is TGTGCCAGCAGCCCCATTGAGGAGACTGAAGCTTTCTTT.